This T cell receptor (beta chain) was captured in a study of technical replicates of blood from a handful of donors. There are 15 residues in the CDR3. The V end was cut by 6 bases, the J end by 0 bases, with 12 bases between. Per germline, CDR1 MNHEY and CDR2 SVGAGI. Clones were read by immunoSEQ multiplex PCR, and TCRdb kept only the in-frame ones, dropping some. The repertoire consists of about 76,000 clones, with approximately 86% occurring once and the leading ten covering around 5%. The sample comprised PBMCs. This receptor was obtained from a human donor in good health. Some clones in this sample may be carry-over from other donors' samples. The chain is built from TRBV6-5 and TRBJ1-3; D not certain. CDR3 protein: CASSRSITSGNTIYF. The CDR3 DNA sequence: TGTGCCAGCAGCCGTAGCATAACCTCTGGAAACACCATATATTTT.